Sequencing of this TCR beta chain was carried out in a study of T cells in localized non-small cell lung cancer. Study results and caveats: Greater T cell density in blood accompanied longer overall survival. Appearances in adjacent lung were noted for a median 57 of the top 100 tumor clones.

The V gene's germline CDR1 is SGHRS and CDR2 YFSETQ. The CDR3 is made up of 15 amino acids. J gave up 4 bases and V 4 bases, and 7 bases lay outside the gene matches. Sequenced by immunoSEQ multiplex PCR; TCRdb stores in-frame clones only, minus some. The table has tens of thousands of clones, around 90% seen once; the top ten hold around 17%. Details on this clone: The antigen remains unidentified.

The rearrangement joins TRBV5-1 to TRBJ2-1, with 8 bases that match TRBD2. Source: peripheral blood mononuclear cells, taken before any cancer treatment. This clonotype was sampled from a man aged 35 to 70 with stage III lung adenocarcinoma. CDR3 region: CASSPLPGGYNEQFF. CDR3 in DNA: TGCGCCAGCAGCCCTCTTCCGGGGGGGTACAATGAGCAGTTCTTC.